This record covers a single T cell receptor beta chain. As yet, its antigen is unknown. A much larger clone lies a single base off, so this may be a read error. This specimen belongs to a study of tumor and adjacent non-tumor tissue in lung cancer. In the study overall: Approximately 4.2 million productive TCRbeta reads were obtained per sample on average.

Study conclusions and caveats: Top 100 clones took a larger repertoire share in normal lung.

This sample's RNA came from whole unsorted tissue. Distant lung tissue was collected more than 3 cm away from the tumor edge. Germline CDR1 reads SGHVS; CDR2 reads FQNEAQ. The CDR3 contains 16 residues. The library came from three nested PCR rounds adapted from ARM-PCR protocols. TCRdb re-derived calls from the multiplex PCR reads in MiXCR, one entry per CDR3 protein. The sample consists of fewer than 75,000 distinct CDR3 sequences, more than 75% of them appearing once. Source material: distant non-tumor lung tissue. This chain links TRBV7-8 with TRBJ2-1; 8 bases match TRBD1. This sequence originates from a man aged 55 to 70 with non-small cell lung cancer. This CDR3 is CASSPRTGKDGNEQIF. CDR3 coding DNA: TGTGCCAGCAGTCCAAGGACAGGGAAAGATGGGAATGAGCAGATCTTC.